The clone carrying this T cell receptor (beta chain) has just a few counts. This entry is derived from a study of identical twins. There are 16 residues in the CDR3. The J segment lost 1 base and the V segment lost 6 bases, leaving 10 bases of the junction unmatched. Germline V lookup: CDR1 DFQATT, CDR2 SNEGSKA (reference sequence). TCRdb called the 5' RACE reads again in MiXCR, with one record for every CDR3 protein. The sample carries about 790,000 distinct CDR3 sequences, over 15% recorded once. These data are also associated with another study on T cells expressing NK-cell markers.

This chain links TRBV20-1 with TRBJ2-1; 9 positions agree with TRBD1. The origin of this receptor is a woman between 18 and 29 years old in good health. Sequenced material: PBMCs. CDR3 sequence: CSAQRDREESYNEQFF. The CDR3, as DNA: TGCAGTGCCCAACGGGACAGGGAGGAATCCTACAATGAGCAGTTCTTC.